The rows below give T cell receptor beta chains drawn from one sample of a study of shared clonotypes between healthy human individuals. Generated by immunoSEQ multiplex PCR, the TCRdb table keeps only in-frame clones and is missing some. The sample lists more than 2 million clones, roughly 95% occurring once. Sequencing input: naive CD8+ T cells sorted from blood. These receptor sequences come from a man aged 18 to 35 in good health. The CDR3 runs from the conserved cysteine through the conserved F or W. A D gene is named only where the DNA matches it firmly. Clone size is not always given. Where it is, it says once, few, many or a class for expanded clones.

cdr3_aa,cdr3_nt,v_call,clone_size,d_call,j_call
CSVEVQGVFSDTQYF,TGCAGCGTTGAAGTACAGGGGGTTTTTTCAGATACGCAGTATTTT,TRBV29-1,-,TRBD1,TRBJ2-3
CASSGLAERYTQYF,TGTGCCAGCAGCGGACTAGCCGAGCGGTATACGCAGTATTTT,TRBV9,-,TRBD2,TRBJ2-3
CASSLSPGTGPDTQYF,TGTGCCAGCAGTTTATCGCCTGGGACAGGGCCAGATACGCAGTATTTT,TRBV27,-,TRBD1,TRBJ2-3
CATQAFALTDTQYF,TGTGCCACCCAGGCCTTCGCCCTCACAGATACGCAGTATTTT,TRBV6-5,-,-,TRBJ2-3
CASSYSHPVGEKLFF,TGTGCCAGCAGTTACTCACACCCCGTGGGCGAAAAACTGTTTTTT,TRBV6-5,-,-,TRBJ1-4
CASSLVAGNSPLHF,TGTGCCAGCAGCTTAGTGGCGGGTAATTCACCCCTCCACTTT,TRBV11-3,few,-,TRBJ1-6
CASSFGLAGARGLQETQYF,TGTGCCAGCAGTTTCGGACTAGCGGGGGCCAGGGGATTACAAGAGACCCAGTACTTC,TRBV28,-,TRBD2,TRBJ2-5
CASSPVPTVYTF,TGTGCCAGCAGCCCTGTACCGACCGTGTACACCTTC,TRBV6-5,-,-,TRBJ1-2
CSVEEGTASSTDTQYF,TGCAGCGTTGAAGAGGGCACAGCCTCTAGCACAGATACGCAGTATTTT,TRBV29-1,-,-,TRBJ2-3
CARRRHLADSYEQYF,TGTGCCAGAAGGAGACACTTAGCGGACTCCTACGAGCAGTACTTC,TRBV5-3,once,-,TRBJ2-7
CAWSVQRDTGELFF,TGTGCCTGGAGTGTGCAGAGAGACACCGGGGAGCTGTTTTTT,TRBV30,-,-,TRBJ2-2
CASSPRGGVSGKSYEQYF,TGTGCCAGCAGCCCCCGGGGGGGAGTTAGCGGGAAATCCTACGAGCAGTACTTC,TRBV9,-,TRBD2,TRBJ2-7
CASSIELGEHSGNTIYF,TGTGCCAGTAGTATTGAATTGGGGGAGCACTCTGGAAACACCATATATTTT,TRBV19,-,-,TRBJ1-3
CASSSDNSYEQYF,TGCGCCAGCAGTAGCGACAACTCCTACGAGCAGTACTTC,TRBV10-1,-,-,TRBJ2-7
CASSQDYGPHYGYTF,TGTGCCAGCAGCCAAGATTACGGGCCCCACTATGGCTACACCTTC,TRBV14,-,-,TRBJ1-2
CASSVTGSFGYTF,TGTGCCAGCAGCGTAACAGGGTCCTTTGGCTACACCTTC,TRBV7-9,-,-,TRBJ1-2
CASMEGLATNEKLFF,TGTGCCAGCATGGAGGGGCTAGCAACTAATGAAAAACTGTTTTTT,TRBV6-8,-,-,TRBJ1-4
CSVEVRMNYGYTF,TGCAGCGTTGAAGTTCGGATGAACTATGGCTACACCTTC,TRBV29-1,-,-,TRBJ1-2
CASRETGFGNTEAFF,TGTGCCAGCAGAGAGACAGGGTTTGGGAACACTGAAGCTTTCTTT,TRBV6-5,-,TRBD1,TRBJ1-1